The 17 T cell receptor beta chains below come from one sample, sequenced in a study of regulatory T cells in long-lasting Graves disease (dated by TCRdb to about 2021). The library was obtained by multiplex PCR. Sequencing took place on an Illumina HiSeq 4000. CDR3 regions were amplified by Arm-PCR with iRepertoire HTBI primers to construct TCR beta libraries. TCRdb reanalyzed the raw reads on its own, using fastp at Q25 for trimming and MiXCR for clone calling, and kept in-frame beta chains. Rows merge per CDR3 protein into single entries with the most common DNA and genes. Across this sample there are more than 350,000 distinct CDR3 sequences, with about 15% seen only once. The ten largest clones represent over 15% of the sample. The time point tag for this specimen amounts to: newly diagnosed GD, antithyroid drugs for less than 3 months. RNA was extracted from PBMCs in TRIzol for both TCR sequencing and RNA sequencing.

The sample was also linked to a second study, of T cells in Graves' hyperthyroidism and ophthalmopathy.

The specimen comprised peripheral blood mononuclear cells (PBMCs), sampled at new diagnosis, from a patient treated with antithyroid drugs. The source of these receptors is a woman between 25 and 40 years old with Graves disease. Donor details come from another sample of the same person, matched by shared clones.

This clonotype has a count of ten or more. In nucleotides, the CDR3 is TGCAGTGCTAGAGCGGGAGGCAATCAGCCCCAGCATTTT. Translating it yields CSARAGGNQPQHF. The chain employs TRBV20-1 and TRBJ1-5, with D unresolved. Trimming shortened V by 1 base and J by 2 bases, and 6 bases separated the two germline ends. This CDR3 spans 13 amino acids. CDR1 and CDR2 (germline): DFQATT, SNEGSKA (reference sequence).

Many counts were recorded for this clonotype. This chain links TRBV5-4 with TRBJ2-1, with D perhaps matching TRBD1 or TRBD2 (5 bases each). The V end was cut by 4 bases, the J end by 0 bases, with 14 bases between. The length of the CDR3 is 16 residues. Germline CDR1 and CDR2: SGHNT and YYREEE (reference sequence). The CDR3 here is CASSGLGTFSYNEQFF. The CDR3 DNA follows: TGTGCCAGCAGCGGACTGGGGACCTTCTCCTACAATGAGCAGTTCTTC.

As to this clonotype: Germline is not matched at one junction end, which may reflect a read error. The V gene is TRBV9, the J gene TRBJ2-6; tentative D call: TRBD1 (7 bases). The CDR3 has 17 amino acids. Looked up from germline, CDR1 is SGDLS and CDR2 is YYNGEE. CDR3 nucleotides: TGTGCCAGCAGCGTAGGACAGGGAGGTCAAGGGGCCAACGTCCCGACTTTC. Its translation is CASSVGQGGQGANVPTF.

The table lists this clonotype with many counts. The gene calls are TRBV3-1 and TRBJ2-1; tentatively, D is TRBD1 or TRBD2 (5 bases each). The CDR3 covers 13 residues. Germline CDR1 is LGHDT and CDR2 is YNNKEL (reference sequence). Between the trimmed V and J ends, which lost 4 bases and 15 bases, there was a span of 19 bases. CDR3 sequence: CASSPRGQRTWFF. CDR3 coding DNA: TGTGCCAGCAGCCCCCGGGGCCAGAGGACGTGGTTCTTC.

V gene TRBV12-3 or TRBV12-4 combines with J gene TRBJ1-2; D remains ambiguous. CDR3 size: 16 residues. V lost 2 bases and J lost 7, with 20 bases in between. The chain's CDR3 is CASSLQMPYEGGGYTF. The CDR3 DNA sequence: TGTGCCAGCAGTTTACAAATGCCATATGAAGGCGGTGGCTACACCTTC.

In this sample, this clonotype turned up a few times. This sequence joins TRBV7-3 and TRBJ1-4; no clear D. Deletions cut 5 bases from V and 8 bases from J, with 12 bases between. Looked up from germline, CDR1 is SGHTA and CDR2 is FQGTGA. This CDR3 is 13 amino acids long. The CDR3 bases are TGTGCCAGCAGCCCAACGGTGGGCGAAAAACTGTTTTTT. This gives the protein CASSPTVGEKLFF.

This clonotype was counted many times. V and J are TRBV18 and TRBJ2-1, with 9 bases lining up with TRBD1. V gave up 3 bases and J gave up 8 bases; unmatched junction bases: 8. The CDR3 consists of 15 residues. Germline CDR1 KGHSH, CDR2 LQKENI. CDR3 nucleotide sequence: TGTGCCAGCTCACCCGCTGGGACAGGGTCGTATGAGCAGTTCTTC. It specifies CASSPAGTGSYEQFF.

The rearrangement uses TRBV20-1 and TRBJ2-3, with 11 positions matching TRBD2. The V and J ends lost 4 bases and 4 bases, in that order; junction bases with no gene match: 4. There are 14 residues in the CDR3. Germline CDR1 DFQATT, CDR2 SNEGSKA (reference sequence). DNA of the CDR3: TGCAGTGCTAAACTAGCGGGAGTAGCAGATACGCAGTATTTT. Translated, it gives CSAKLAGVADTQYF.

At least ten counts were recorded for this clonotype. This chain links TRBV12-3 or TRBV12-4 with TRBJ1-5; no firm D call. CDR3 length: 13 residues. V dropped 3 bases and J dropped 7 bases, with 10 bases sitting between them. The CDR3 loop reads CASSLNLGQPQHF. In nucleotides, the CDR3 is TGTGCCAGCAGTTTGAACTTGGGGCAGCCCCAGCATTTT.

The chain recombines TRBV9 with TRBJ2-2; TRBD1 agrees at 7 bases. There are 13 residues in the CDR3. Trimming cost V 3 bases and J 7 bases; bases outside gene matches: 3. Per the germline V gene, CDR1 is SGDLS and CDR2 is YYNGEE. In nucleotides, the CDR3 is TGTGCCAGCAGCGCGACAGGGCACGGGGAGCTGTTTTTT. This gives the protein CASSATGHGELFF.

This clonotype was observed a handful of times. For the CDR3, the DNA is TGTGCCAGCTCACCACTCGGGCTAGCGGGAGGTAATGAGCAGTTCTTC. This sequence encodes CASSPLGLAGGNEQFF. The J gene is TRBJ2-1, the V gene TRBV18; 11 bases line up with TRBD2. The V gene's germline CDR1 is KGHSH and CDR2 LQKENI. The CDR3 covers 16 residues. Trimming at V came to 1 base and at J to 7 bases, leaving 6 bases not matched to a gene.

This clonotype was seen repeatedly, ten times or more. The chain employs TRBV5-1 and TRBJ2-7, with 7 bases aligning to TRBD1. The V gene end was trimmed by 3 bases and the J gene end by 2 bases; junction bases not matched to a gene: 2. This CDR3 has 13 residues. Germline values: CDR1 SGHRS, CDR2 YFSETQ. CDR3 DNA sequence: TGCGCCAGCAGCTGGGACAGAACCTACGAGCAGTACTTC. Translated: CASSWDRTYEQYF.

This clonotype appeared many times. This chain connects TRBV12-5 to TRBJ2-2; TRBD1 aligns across 9 bases. Per germline, CDR1 LGHNT and CDR2 FRNRAP. Trimming took 2 bases from V and 3 from J; bases not matched to a gene: 10. CDR3 length equals 18 residues. The DNA for the CDR3 is TGTGCTAGTGGTTTGCCCACTTCGGACAGGGGCGACACCGGGGAGCTGTTTTTT. Encoded protein: CASGLPTSDRGDTGELFF.

The chain carries TRBV29-1 and TRBJ1-6; D ambiguous. CDR1 and CDR2 (germline): SQVTM, ANQGSEA. The germline V and J ends were trimmed by 6 bases and 6 bases, with 12 bases remaining between them. This CDR3 region has 13 residues. In DNA, the CDR3 is TGCAGCGTCCGAATCGATCTTAATTCACCCCTCCACTTT. As protein: CSVRIDLNSPLHF.

The table lists this clonotype with many counts. V and J are TRBV28 and TRBJ2-5; 7 nucleotides align to TRBD1. CDR1 is MDHEN, CDR2 SYDVKM, per germline. The CDR3 extends over 14 amino acids. V shed 7 bases and J 5 bases; nucleotides not matched to a gene: 10. The CDR3 DNA follows: TGTGCCAGCACAGACCGACAGGGCGAGGAGACCCAGTACTTC. This codes for CASTDRQGEETQYF.

This clonotype occurred many times. V usage is TRBV5-8 and J usage is TRBJ2-7; D unresolved. Germline V CDR1 and CDR2: SGHTS, YDEGEE. This CDR3 is 12 amino acids long. V lost 4 bases to trimming and J lost 3 bases, with 8 bases between them. The CDR3 protein is CASSGGIYEQYF. The CDR3 nucleotides read TGTGCCAGCAGCGGTGGGATCTACGAGCAGTACTTC.

This chain joins TRBV19 and TRBJ2-2; 10 positions agree with TRBD2. V lost 4 bases and J lost 5; bases outside the gene matches: 13. Germline loops: CDR1 LNHDA, CDR2 SQIVND (reference sequence). The CDR3 runs 18 residues. For the CDR3, the DNA is TGTGCCAGTAGTAACCAATGGGCTAGCGGGAGTCGGACCGGGGAGCTGTTTTTT. It codes for CASSNQWASGSRTGELFF.